Sequencing of this TCR beta chain was carried out in a study of T cell responses to AZD1222 COVID-19 vaccine. Regarding the study as a whole: Compared with day 0, the breadth and depth of the Spike-specific TCR repertoire rose significantly after two doses of AZD1222.

V dropped 6 bases and J dropped 8; count of bases not matched to a gene: 5. CDR3 size: 13 residues. From germline, CDR1 is LGHNT and CDR2 FRNRAP. Data came from immunoSEQ multiplex PCR; TCRdb stores just in-frame clones and leaves some out. Among about 150,000 clones listed, 85% to 90% were seen once. This clone was seen once. Its antigen is still unknown. The V gene is TRBV12-5, the J gene TRBJ1-5, with 9 bases lining up with TRBD1. The TCR was taken from an adult in good health. Sample: peripheral blood, taken on day 0 of MenACWY control vaccination. CDR3 in amino acids: CASGLRDREPQHF. The CDR3, as DNA: TGTGCTAGTGGCCTCCGGGACAGGGAGCCCCAGCATTTT.